The 31 T cell receptor beta chains listed next were all sequenced from one sample in a study of cytomegalovirus exposure and HLA in healthy donors (dated by TCRdb to about 2017). Library generation was performed with the immunoSEQ multiplex PCR assay. For the multiplex PCR, a mixture combining 60 forward primers for TCR Vbeta segments and 13 reverse primers for TCR Jbeta segments was used. TCRdb limited this immuneACCESS table to in-frame rearrangements with V and J called. A share of clones is missing; checked studies link under half to unresolved V genes, and the rest is unexplained. The sample contains some 120,000 clones, over 70% of them found a single time. 1.5% to 2% of the sample rests with the top ten. The sample comprised PBMCs. These receptors were taken from a woman aged 18-29 years in good health and CMV-seronegative.

In its sample, this clone was seen once. This chain uses TRBV7-8 with TRBJ2-2; 10 bases are a match to TRBD2. This CDR3 contains 16 residues. The germline gives CDR1 SGHVS, CDR2 FQNEAQ. The J segment lost 4 bases and the V segment lost 5 bases, leaving 7 bases of the junction unmatched. CDR3 coding DNA: TGTGCCAGCAGCATATCTAGCGGGGGTGCCACCGGGGAGCTGTTTTTT. Translation: CASSISSGGATGELFF.

The V gene is TRBV2, the J gene TRBJ1-1, with D unclear. The CDR3 has 18 residues. V was shortened by 3 bases and J by 5 bases, with 25 bases between the two germline ends. Looked up from germline, CDR1 is SNHLY and CDR2 is FYNNEI. CDR3 amino acids: CASSDYIPSAGARTEAFF. The CDR3 DNA reads TGTGCCAGCAGTGATTACATCCCCTCAGCCGGAGCGAGGACTGAAGCTTTCTTT.

V is TRBV5-1 and J is TRBJ2-7, with a weak D call TRBD1 (6 bases). Germline V CDR1 and CDR2: SGHRS, YFSETQ. The CDR3 loop spans 13 amino acids. Trimming cost V 0 bases and J 3 bases, with 7 bases left between them. DNA of the CDR3: TGCGCCAGCAGCTTGGGGACAGACTACGAGCAGTACTTC. Amino acid sequence: CASSLGTDYEQYF. Filled out from reference TRBV5-1 and TRBJ2-7, the complete variable domain reads KAGVTQTPRYLIKTRGQQVTLSCSPISGHRSVSWYQQTPGQGLQFLFEYFSETQRNKGNFPGRFSGRQFSNSRSEMNVSTLELGDSALYLCASSLGTDYEQYFGPGTRLTVT.

The gene calls are TRBV27 and TRBJ1-5, with D tentatively TRBD1 (5 bases). The CDR3 covers 15 residues. Trimming left V 4 bases short and J 4 bases short, with 14 bases between. Germline V CDR1 and CDR2: MNHEY, SMNVEV (reference sequence). CDR3 amino acids: CASSSLDRPNQPQHF. CDR3 nucleotides: TGTGCCAGCAGTTCGCTCGACAGACCTAATCAGCCCCAGCATTTT.

CDR3 region: CASSLQGGMNTEAFF. Written as DNA, the CDR3 is TGTGCCAGCAGCTTACAGGGCGGCATGAACACTGAAGCTTTCTTT. The chain links TRBV7-2 to TRBJ1-1; D might be TRBD1 (5 bases). In germline, CDR1 is SGHTA, CDR2 FQGNSA. V dropped 2 bases and J dropped 0 bases, with 10 bases sitting between them. The CDR3 totals 15 residues.

V and J are TRBV5-1 and TRBJ1-1, with 7 bases aligning to TRBD1. The trim removed 7 bases at V and 1 base at J, leaving 4 bases unmatched. CDR1 and CDR2 (germline): SGHRS, YFSETQ. The CDR3 length is 13 residues. The CDR3 DNA sequence: TGCGCCAGCTACAGGGGACCGAACACTGAAGCTTTCTTT. Its protein product is CASYRGPNTEAFF.

This clone has at least ten counts. The chain employs TRBV2 and TRBJ1-1; tentative D call: TRBD1 (5 bases). Looked up from germline, CDR1 is SNHLY and CDR2 is FYNNEI. This CDR3 comprises 13 residues. V lost 9 bases to trimming and J lost 8 bases, with 19 bases between them. CDR3: CARGQSSWTEAFF. The CDR3 DNA reads as TGTGCCAGGGGGCAAAGTTCGTGGACAGAAGCTTTCTTT.

The chain couples TRBV6-5 to TRBJ1-6, with D uncertain. The germline gives CDR1 MNHEY, CDR2 SVGAGI. V was clipped by 4 bases and J by 7 bases, with 14 bases between them. This CDR3 has 15 amino acids. The CDR3 sequence is CASSSFRHVNSPLHF. CDR3 DNA: TGTGCCAGCAGTTCCTTCCGACATGTGAATTCACCCCTCCACTTT.

The chain has TRBV7-2 and TRBJ2-3, with TRBD1 matching 9 bases. The germline V gene has CDR1 SGHTA and CDR2 FQGNSA. The CDR3 has 15 residues. The ends lost 5 bases at V and 3 bases at J; junction bases unmatched: 6. CDR3 sequence (DNA): TGTGCCAGCAGCCAACAGGGGGCTGGAACAGATACGCAGTATTTT. It specifies CASSQQGAGTDTQYF.

This clone showed up just a few times. This clone may be a read error of a much larger clone one base away. Within the sample, other DNA sequences also encode this same CDR3. The chain is built from TRBV14 and TRBJ1-1, with 8 bases fitting TRBD1. Germline CDR1 is SGHDN and CDR2 is FVKESK. The CDR3 extends over 15 amino acids. For the CDR3, the DNA is TGTGCAAGCAGCCATCAGGGGGCCCTGTTGACCGAAGCTTTCTTT. Protein sequence: CASSHQGALLTEAFF.

J is TRBJ1-1 and V is TRBV5-5, with D unclear. Germline assignment: CDR1 SGHKS and CDR2 YYEKEE (reference sequence). Trimming removed 4 bases at V and 0 bases at J, with 10 bases between. The CDR3 spans 14 residues. CDR3 protein: CASSPTPVNTEAFF. In DNA, the CDR3 is TGTGCCAGCAGCCCGACTCCTGTGAACACTGAAGCTTTCTTT.

J is TRBJ1-2 and V is TRBV7-2, with 10 bases lining up with TRBD1. Germline values: CDR1 SGHTA, CDR2 FQGNSA. This CDR3 has 15 residues. J lost 7 bases, V lost 8 bases, and 13 bases had no gene match. CDR3 region: CASLFRDRGLSGYTF. The CDR3 DNA is TGTGCCAGCCTATTCCGGGACAGGGGCCTCAGTGGCTACACCTTC. Using reference TRBV7-2 and TRBJ1-2 for the parts outside the CDR3, the full variable domain is GAGVSQSPSNKVTEKGKDVELRCDPISGHTALYWYRQSLGQGLEFLIYFQGNSAPDKSGLPSDRFSAERTGGSVSTLTIQRTQQEDSAVYLCASLFRDRGLSGYTFGSGTRLTVV.

The chain links TRBV28 to TRBJ2-5, with TRBD1 identical over 9 bases. Germline trimming cut 5 bases from V and 5 bases from J; bases unmatched to any gene: 6. Germline V gene sequence: CDR1 MDHEN, CDR2 SYDVKM. The CDR3 loop spans 14 amino acids. Here the CDR3 reads CASSTDRGGETQYF. The CDR3 bases are TGTGCCAGCAGTACGGACAGGGGTGGGGAGACCCAGTACTTC. Full variable domain (rest looked up from reference TRBV28 and TRBJ2-5): DVKVTQSSRYLVKRTGEKVFLECVQDMDHENMFWYRQDPGLGLRLIYFSYDVKMKEKGDIPEGYSVSREKKERFSLILESASTNQTSMYLCASSTDRGGETQYFGPGTRLLVL.

The chain uses TRBV6-5 and TRBJ2-2; D remains ambiguous. Trimming removed 2 bases from V and 5 bases from J, with 9 bases in between. Germline CDR1 reads MNHEY; CDR2 reads SVGAGI. This CDR3 comprises 14 residues. The CDR3 protein is CASSYSLGTGELFF. CDR3 DNA: TGTGCCAGCAGTTACAGCCTTGGTACCGGGGAGCTGTTTTTT.

CDR3 protein: CASIEGGAGYGYTF. The CDR3 DNA sequence: TGTGCCAGCATCGAAGGGGGCGCGGGCTATGGCTACACCTTC. This chain links TRBV5-4 with TRBJ1-2, with TRBD1 matching 7 bases. Germline lookup yields CDR1 SGHNT and CDR2 YYREEE (reference sequence). V dropped 6 bases and J dropped 4; count of bases not matched to a gene: 9. CDR3 size: 14 residues.

The rearrangement joins TRBV7-6 to TRBJ2-1, with TRBD1 identical over 7 bases. This CDR3 contains 16 residues. Germline V gene sequence: CDR1 SGHVS, CDR2 FNYEAQ. J lost 3 bases, V lost 1 base, and 6 bases had no gene match. Here the CDR3 reads CASSLGGQANYNEQFF. CDR3 nucleotide sequence: TGTGCCAGCAGCTTAGGCGGACAGGCGAACTACAATGAGCAGTTCTTC.

This chain links TRBV5-6 with TRBJ1-6; the D is unclear. Germline assignment: CDR1 SGHDT and CDR2 YYEEEE. V was shortened by 0 bases and J by 0 bases, with 13 bases between the two germline ends. The CDR3 runs 18 residues. The CDR3 nucleotides read TGTGCCAGCAGCTTGGGGCCCCGGGATAGCTCCTATAATTCACCCCTCCACTTT. This translates into CASSLGPRDSSYNSPLHF.

Worth noting for this clone: The germline gene is not matched at one end of the junction; a read error may be the cause. V usage is TRBV16 and J usage is TRBJ2-7; tentative D call: TRBD2 (5 bases). Germline assignment: CDR1 KGHSY and CDR2 FQNENV. The CDR3 covers 14 residues. CDR3 coding DNA: TGTGCCAGCAGCCAATTGAGGGCCTCCTATGAGCAGTACTTC. Its translation: CASSQLRASYEQYF.

This CDR3 is CAWKRGWDTEAFF. Here the CDR3 DNA reads TGTGCCTGGAAAAGGGGCTGGGACACTGAAGCTTTCTTT. V usage is TRBV30 and J usage is TRBJ1-1, with a tentative D call TRBD1 (5 bases). CDR1 and CDR2 (germline): GTSNPN, SVGIG (reference sequence). V was trimmed by 4 bases and J by 3 bases, leaving 12 bases between them. This CDR3 contains 13 residues.

The chain recombines TRBV28 with TRBJ2-7; D is possibly TRBD1 (5 bases). Trimming shortened V by 5 bases and J by 3 bases, and 17 bases separated the two germline ends. There are 15 residues in the CDR3. CDR1 is MDHEN, CDR2 SYDVKM, per germline. The CDR3 loop reads CASSLIRQGDYEQYF. The CDR3 coding sequence is TGTGCCAGCAGTCTTATACGGCAGGGTGACTACGAGCAGTACTTC. The full variable domain, with the rest looked up from reference TRBV28 and TRBJ2-7, is DVKVTQSSRYLVKRTGEKVFLECVQDMDHENMFWYRQDPGLGLRLIYFSYDVKMKEKGDIPEGYSVSREKKERFSLILESASTNQTSMYLCASSLIRQGDYEQYFGPGTRLTVT.

The rearrangement joins TRBV4-1 to TRBJ1-2; 8 bases are shared with TRBD1. The CDR3 has 14 residues. V lost 5 bases to trimming and J lost 3 bases; unmatched junction nucleotides: 5. CDR1 and CDR2 (germline): MGHRA, YSYEKL. CDR3 region: CASSTGQAHYGYTF. DNA for the CDR3: TGCGCCAGCAGCACGGGACAGGCCCACTATGGCTACACCTTC.

The chain carries TRBV7-9 and TRBJ2-5, with 14 bases aligning to TRBD2. Germline V gene lookup returns CDR1 SEHNR and CDR2 FQNEAQ (reference sequence). V shed 1 base and J 5 bases; nucleotides not matched to a gene: 9. The CDR3 contains 18 residues. CDR3 coding DNA: TGTGCCAGCAGCTTAGTAGGGACTAGCGGGGGTCCAGGGGAGACCCAGTACTTC. It encodes CASSLVGTSGGPGETQYF.

This sequence joins TRBV7-9 and TRBJ2-1, with D perhaps matching TRBD2 (5 bases). Trimming left V 5 bases short and J 7 bases short, with 15 bases between. The CDR3 loop spans 14 amino acids. From germline, CDR1 is SEHNR and CDR2 FQNEAQ (reference sequence). The DNA of the CDR3 is TGTGCCAGCAGCCGCCTGACCGGGATGAATGAGCAGTTCTTC. Residues: CASSRLTGMNEQFF.

V usage is TRBV6-1 and J usage is TRBJ2-7; TRBD1 matches 7 bases. Per the germline V gene, CDR1 is MNHNS and CDR2 is SASEGT. With V trimmed by 4 bases and J by 1 base, 4 bases remained unmatched. The CDR3 contains 14 residues. The DNA of the CDR3 is TGTGCCAGCAGTGTCTACAGGGGATCCTACGAGCAGTACTTC. Protein product: CASSVYRGSYEQYF.

The rearrangement uses TRBV6-4 and TRBJ1-4; 8 bases are shared with TRBD1. The germline V gene has CDR1 MRHNA and CDR2 SNTAGT. The CDR3 consists of 17 residues. Trimming removed 4 bases from V and 1 base from J; junction bases left unmatched: 8. This chain's CDR3 is CASSGKDRALTNEKLFF. The CDR3 nucleotides read TGTGCCAGCAGTGGCAAGGACAGGGCCCTAACTAATGAAAAACTGTTTTTT.

The rearrangement links TRBV9 to TRBJ1-1; D remains unclear. The V and J ends lost 4 bases and 0 bases respectively, with 4 bases between them. Looked up from germline, CDR1 is SGDLS and CDR2 is YYNGEE. This CDR3 is 12 amino acids long. CDR3 sequence reads: CASSPVNTEAFF. The DNA of the CDR3 is TGTGCCAGCAGCCCAGTGAACACTGAAGCTTTCTTT. Variable domain in full (rest from reference TRBV9 and TRBJ1-1): DSGVTQTPKHLITATGQRVTLRCSPRSGDLSVYWYQQSLDQGLQFLIQYYNGEERAKGNILERFSAQQFPDLHSELNLSSLELGDSALYFCASSPVNTEAFFGQGTRLTVV.

This clone was found a few times. The V and J genes are TRBV5-1 and TRBJ2-7, with 7 bases fitting TRBD1. V shed 4 bases, J shed 3 bases, and the junction held 7 bases outside the gene matches. The V gene's germline CDR1 is SGHRS and CDR2 YFSETQ. The CDR3 contains 14 residues. The CDR3 DNA sequence: TGCGCCAGCAGCCGAGGACAGGCATTCTACGAGCAGTACTTC. It codes for CASSRGQAFYEQYF.

J is TRBJ1-4 and V is TRBV6-5; D not resolved. CDR1 is MNHEY and CDR2 is SVGAGI in the germline V gene. CDR3 length equals 14 residues. Trimming took off 5 bases at V and 0 bases at J, with 7 bases between the two ends. CDR3 DNA: TGTGCCAGCAGTGAGGGTGCAACTAATGAAAAACTGTTTTTT. This gives the protein CASSEGATNEKLFF.

The V call is TRBV30, the J call TRBJ2-3; a weak D match, TRBD2 (6 bases). The CDR3 covers 16 residues. CDR1 and CDR2 from the germline V gene are GTSNPN and SVGIG (reference sequence). Deletions cut 1 base from V and 8 bases from J, with 22 bases between. The chain's CDR3 is CAWSESGLPGMGTQYF. The CDR3 DNA reads TGTGCCTGGAGTGAATCGGGACTGCCGGGAATGGGTACGCAGTATTTT.

A remark on this clone: No conserved phenylalanine or tryptophan ends this CDR3, so it is likely a read error. V usage is TRBV18 and J usage is TRBJ1-1; D ambiguous. From germline, CDR1 is KGHSH and CDR2 LQKENI. V lost 3 bases, J lost 0 bases, and 5 bases lay in between. This CDR3 comprises 13 residues. CDR3 nucleotides: TGTGCCAGCTCACCCGGACTGAACACTGAAGCTTTCGTT. Protein: CASSPGLNTEAFV.

The CDR3 nucleotides read TGCAGCGCTAGCGGGGGCTCCTACAATGAGCAGTTCTTC. Translation gives CSASGGSYNEQFF. The chain has TRBV29-1 and TRBJ2-1; 10 nucleotides line up with TRBD2. J gave up 0 bases and V 7 bases, and 0 bases lay outside the gene matches. CDR1 SQVTM and CDR2 ANQGSEA come from the germline V gene. This CDR3 has 13 residues.